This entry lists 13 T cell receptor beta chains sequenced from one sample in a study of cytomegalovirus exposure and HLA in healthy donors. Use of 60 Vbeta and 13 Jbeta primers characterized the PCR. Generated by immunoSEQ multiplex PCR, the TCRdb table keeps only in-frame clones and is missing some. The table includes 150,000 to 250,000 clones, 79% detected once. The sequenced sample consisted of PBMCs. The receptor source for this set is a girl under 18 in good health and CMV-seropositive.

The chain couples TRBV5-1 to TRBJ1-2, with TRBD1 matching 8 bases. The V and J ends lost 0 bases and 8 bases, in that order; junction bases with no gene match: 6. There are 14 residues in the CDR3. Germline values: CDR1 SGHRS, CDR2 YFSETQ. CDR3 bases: TGCGCCAGCAGCTTGGAGGTGACAGGGGCCGGCTACACCTTC. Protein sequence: CASSLEVTGAGYTF. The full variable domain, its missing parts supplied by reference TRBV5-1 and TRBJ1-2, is KAGVTQTPRYLIKTRGQQVTLSCSPISGHRSVSWYQQTPGQGLQFLFEYFSETQRNKGNFPGRFSGRQFSNSRSEMNVSTLELGDSALYLCASSLEVTGAGYTFGSGTRLTVV.

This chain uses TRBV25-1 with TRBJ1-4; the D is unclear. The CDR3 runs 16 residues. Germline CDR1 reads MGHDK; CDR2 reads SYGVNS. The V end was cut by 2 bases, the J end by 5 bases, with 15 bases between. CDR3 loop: CASSEGGYLPNEKLFF. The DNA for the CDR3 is TGTGCCAGCAGTGAAGGAGGGTACCTCCCCAATGAAAAACTGTTTTTT.

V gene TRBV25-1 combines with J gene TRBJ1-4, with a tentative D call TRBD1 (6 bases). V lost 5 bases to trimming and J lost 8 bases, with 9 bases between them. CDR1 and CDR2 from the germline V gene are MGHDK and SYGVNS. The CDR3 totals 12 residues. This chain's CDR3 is CASSLRGEKLFF. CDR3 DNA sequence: TGTGCCAGCAGTTTAAGGGGGGAAAAACTGTTTTTT.

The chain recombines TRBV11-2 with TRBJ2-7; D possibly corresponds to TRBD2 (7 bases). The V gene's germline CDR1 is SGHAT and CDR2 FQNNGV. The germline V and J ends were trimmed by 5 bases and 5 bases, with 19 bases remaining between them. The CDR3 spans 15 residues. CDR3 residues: CASSPRGEGTNEQYF. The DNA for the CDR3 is TGTGCCAGCAGCCCTAGGGGGGAGGGGACCAACGAGCAGTACTTC.

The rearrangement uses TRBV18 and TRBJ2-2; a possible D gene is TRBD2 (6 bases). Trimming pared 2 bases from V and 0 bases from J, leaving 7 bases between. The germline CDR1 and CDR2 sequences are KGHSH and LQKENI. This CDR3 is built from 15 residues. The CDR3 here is CASSPGRSNTGELFF. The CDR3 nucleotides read TGTGCCAGCTCACCAGGGAGGTCGAACACCGGGGAGCTGTTTTTT.

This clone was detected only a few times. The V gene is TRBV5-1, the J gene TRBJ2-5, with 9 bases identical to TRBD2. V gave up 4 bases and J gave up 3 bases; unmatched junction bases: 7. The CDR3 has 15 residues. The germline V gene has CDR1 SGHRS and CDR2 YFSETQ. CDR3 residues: CASSPQTSGKETQYF. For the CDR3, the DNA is TGCGCCAGCAGCCCTCAGACTAGCGGTAAAGAGACCCAGTACTTC. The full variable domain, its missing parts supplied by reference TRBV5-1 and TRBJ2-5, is KAGVTQTPRYLIKTRGQQVTLSCSPISGHRSVSWYQQTPGQGLQFLFEYFSETQRNKGNFPGRFSGRQFSNSRSEMNVSTLELGDSALYLCASSPQTSGKETQYFGPGTRLLVL.

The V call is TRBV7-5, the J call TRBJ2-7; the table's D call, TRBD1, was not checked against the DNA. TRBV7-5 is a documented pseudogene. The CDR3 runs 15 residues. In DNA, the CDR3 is TGTGCCAGAAGCTTAAGGGGCGGTCACTCCTACGAGCAGTACTTC. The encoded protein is CARSLRGGHSYEQYF.

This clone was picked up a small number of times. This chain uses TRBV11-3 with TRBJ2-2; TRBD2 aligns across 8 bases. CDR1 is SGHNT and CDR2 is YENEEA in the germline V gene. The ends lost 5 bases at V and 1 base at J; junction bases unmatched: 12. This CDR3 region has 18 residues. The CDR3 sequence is CASSPYGGGRGNTGELFF. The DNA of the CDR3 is TGTGCCAGCAGCCCCTACGGGGGGGGGAGAGGGAACACCGGGGAGCTGTTTTTT.

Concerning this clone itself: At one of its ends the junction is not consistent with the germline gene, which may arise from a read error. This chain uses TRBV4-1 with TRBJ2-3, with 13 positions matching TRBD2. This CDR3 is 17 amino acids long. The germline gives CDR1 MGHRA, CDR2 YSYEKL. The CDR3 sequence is CAGSQTSGGASPDTQYF. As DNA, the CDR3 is TGCGCCGGCAGCCAAACTAGCGGGGGGGCCTCGCCAGATACGCAGTATTTT.

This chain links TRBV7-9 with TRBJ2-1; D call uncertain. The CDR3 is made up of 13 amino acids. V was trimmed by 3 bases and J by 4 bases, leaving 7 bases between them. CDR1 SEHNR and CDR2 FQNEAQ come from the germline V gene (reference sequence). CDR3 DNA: TGTGCCAGCAGCTTGGCGGAATACAATGAGCAGTTCTTC. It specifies CASSLAEYNEQFF.

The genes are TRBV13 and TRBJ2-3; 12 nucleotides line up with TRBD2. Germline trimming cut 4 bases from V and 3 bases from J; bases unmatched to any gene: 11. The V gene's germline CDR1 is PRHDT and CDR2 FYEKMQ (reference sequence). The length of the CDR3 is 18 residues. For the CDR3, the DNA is TGTGCCAGCAGCTCGCGACTAGCGGGGGCCGGGGGGACAGATACGCAGTATTTT. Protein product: CASSSRLAGAGGTDTQYF.

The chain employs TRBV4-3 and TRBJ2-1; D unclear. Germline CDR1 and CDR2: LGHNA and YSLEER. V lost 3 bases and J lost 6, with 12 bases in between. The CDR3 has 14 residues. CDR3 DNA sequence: TGCGCCAGCAGCCAGGCGGATGGTACCAATGAGCAGTTCTTC. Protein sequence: CASSQADGTNEQFF.

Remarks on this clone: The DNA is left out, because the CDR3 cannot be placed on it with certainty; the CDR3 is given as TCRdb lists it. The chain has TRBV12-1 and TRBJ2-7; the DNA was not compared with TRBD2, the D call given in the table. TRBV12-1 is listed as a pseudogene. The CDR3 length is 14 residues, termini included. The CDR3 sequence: CASRFGKGILDSNF.